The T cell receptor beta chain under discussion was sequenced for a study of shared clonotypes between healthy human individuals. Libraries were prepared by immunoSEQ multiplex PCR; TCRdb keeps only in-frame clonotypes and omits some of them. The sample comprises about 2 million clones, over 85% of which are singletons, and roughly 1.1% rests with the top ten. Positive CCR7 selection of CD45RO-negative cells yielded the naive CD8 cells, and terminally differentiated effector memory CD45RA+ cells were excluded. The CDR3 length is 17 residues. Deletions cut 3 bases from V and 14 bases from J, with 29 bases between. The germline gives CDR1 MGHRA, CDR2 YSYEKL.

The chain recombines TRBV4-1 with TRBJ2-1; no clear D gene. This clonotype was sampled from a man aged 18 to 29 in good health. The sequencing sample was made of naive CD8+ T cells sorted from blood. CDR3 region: CASSHKMVPRPSVRKFF. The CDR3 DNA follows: TGCGCCAGCAGCCATAAAATGGTTCCCCGACCCTCTGTGCGGAAGTTCTTC.